These T cell receptor beta chains were read from a single sample in a study of monozygotic twins with inflammatory bowel disease. TCRdb re-called the 5' RACE reads and gives one entry per CDR3 protein, without DNA. This specimen shows about 110,000 distinct CDR3 sequences; the ten leading clones hold roughly 12%. The sample consisted of blood. The origin of the receptors is a human donor with ulcerative colitis or Crohn's disease, or a healthy co-twin of an affected twin (not recorded which). The CDR3 runs from the conserved cysteine through the conserved F or W. Each record gives: V gene, J gene, CDR3 protein.

>TRBV10-3|TRBJ1-5
CATRTGFSNQPQHF
>TRBV28|TRBJ1-5
CASSLYQPQHF
>TRBV9|TRBJ2-2
CASSSGGIQEGGELFF
>TRBV20-1|TRBJ1-2
CSAGREIYGYTF
>TRBV20-1|TRBJ1-5
CSAAGYSNQPQHF
>TRBV5-8|TRBJ2-3
CASSLVIAGDTQYF
>TRBV10-3|TRBJ1-1
CAISDMNTEAFF
>TRBV7-6|TRBJ2-2
CASSFRDRGTGELFF
>TRBV29-1|TRBJ1-2
CSVPRGDSNYGYTF
>TRBV7-6|TRBJ2-7
CASSLKGGSYEQYF
>TRBV7-2|TRBJ1-1
CASSLPTGNTEAFF
>TRBV4-2|TRBJ2-3
CASSQRPGQGEWGTDTQYF
>TRBV7-9|TRBJ2-1
CASSSLTGSYNEQFF
>TRBV5-1|TRBJ2-7
CASSRTGLLETEQYF
>TRBV4-2|TRBJ2-5
CASSPEYRRPAEETQYF
>TRBV6-5|TRBJ2-5
CASSSPSVLQGWESQYF
>TRBV12-3/TRBV12-4|TRBJ2-7
CASSFRTESYEQYF
>TRBV7-2|TRBJ2-1
CASSPLRTVYNEQFF